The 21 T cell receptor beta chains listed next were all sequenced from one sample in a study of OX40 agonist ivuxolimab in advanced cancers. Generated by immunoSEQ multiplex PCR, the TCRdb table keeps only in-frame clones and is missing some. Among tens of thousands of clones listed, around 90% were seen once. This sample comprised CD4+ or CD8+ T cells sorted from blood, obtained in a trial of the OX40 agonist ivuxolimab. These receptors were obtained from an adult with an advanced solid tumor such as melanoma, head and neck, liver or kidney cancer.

The CDR3 region has the DNA TGTGCCAGCAGACTACAGGGGGCGGTGAATCAGCCCCAGCATTTT. Amino acid sequence: CASRLQGAVNQPQHF. J is TRBJ1-5 and V is TRBV27, with TRBD1 matching 9 bases. V trimming: 6 bases; J trimming: 4 bases; junction bases outside the gene matches: 7. The CDR3 covers 15 residues. Germline CDR1 reads MNHEY; CDR2 reads SMNVEV (reference sequence).

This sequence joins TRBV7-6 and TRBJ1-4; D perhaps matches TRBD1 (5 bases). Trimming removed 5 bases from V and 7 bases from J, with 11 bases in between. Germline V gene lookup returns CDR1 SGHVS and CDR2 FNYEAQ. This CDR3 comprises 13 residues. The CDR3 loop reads CASSPMGREKLFF. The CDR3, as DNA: TGTGCCAGCAGCCCGATGGGGCGTGAAAAACTGTTTTTT.

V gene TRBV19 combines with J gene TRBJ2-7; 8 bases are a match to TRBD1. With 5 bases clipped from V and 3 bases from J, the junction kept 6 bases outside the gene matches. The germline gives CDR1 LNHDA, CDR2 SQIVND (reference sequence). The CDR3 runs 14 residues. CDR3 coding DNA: TGTGCCAGTAGTCTCCCGGGACAGGTCTACGAGCAGTACTTC. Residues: CASSLPGQVYEQYF. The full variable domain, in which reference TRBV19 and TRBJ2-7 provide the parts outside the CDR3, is DGGITQSPKYLFRKEGQNVTLSCEQNLNHDAMYWYRQDPGQGLRLIYYSQIVNDFQKGDIAEGYSVSREKKESFPLTVTSAQKNPTAFYLCASSLPGQVYEQYFGPGTRLTVT.

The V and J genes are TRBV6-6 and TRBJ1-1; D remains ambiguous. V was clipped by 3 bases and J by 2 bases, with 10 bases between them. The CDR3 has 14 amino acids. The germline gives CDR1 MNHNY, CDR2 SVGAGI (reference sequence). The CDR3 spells CASSYGLVNTEAFF. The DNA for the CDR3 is TGTGCCAGCAGTTATGGACTGGTCAACACTGAAGCTTTCTTT.

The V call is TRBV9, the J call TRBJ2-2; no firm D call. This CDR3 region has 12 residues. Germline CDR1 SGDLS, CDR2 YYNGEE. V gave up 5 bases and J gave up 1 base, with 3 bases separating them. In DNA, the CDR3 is TGTGCCAGCAGGTTGAACACCGGGGAGCTGTTTTTT. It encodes CASRLNTGELFF.

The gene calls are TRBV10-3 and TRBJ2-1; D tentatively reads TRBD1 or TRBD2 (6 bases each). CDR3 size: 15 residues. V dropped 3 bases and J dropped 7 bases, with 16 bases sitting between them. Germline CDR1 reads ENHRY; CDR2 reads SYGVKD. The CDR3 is CAISEVGGGENEQFF. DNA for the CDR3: TGTGCCATCAGTGAAGTAGGGGGAGGAGAAAATGAGCAGTTCTTC.

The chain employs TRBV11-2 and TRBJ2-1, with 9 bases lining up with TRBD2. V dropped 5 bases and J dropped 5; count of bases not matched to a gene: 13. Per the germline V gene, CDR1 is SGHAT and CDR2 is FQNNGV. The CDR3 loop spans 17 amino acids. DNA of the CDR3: TGTGCCAGCAGCCCCCGCCCAGGGGTAGCGGGGGACAATGAGCAGTTCTTC. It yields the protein CASSPRPGVAGDNEQFF.

CDR3 sequence reads: CASSTRLVRETQYF. For the CDR3, the DNA is TGTGCCAGCAGTACCCGACTAGTACGCGAGACCCAGTACTTC. The J gene is TRBJ2-5, the V gene TRBV28, with D possibly being TRBD2 (6 bases). The ends were cut back, 5 bases at V and 5 bases at J, with 15 bases in the middle. Germline CDR1 MDHEN, CDR2 SYDVKM. The CDR3 sequence is 14 residues long.

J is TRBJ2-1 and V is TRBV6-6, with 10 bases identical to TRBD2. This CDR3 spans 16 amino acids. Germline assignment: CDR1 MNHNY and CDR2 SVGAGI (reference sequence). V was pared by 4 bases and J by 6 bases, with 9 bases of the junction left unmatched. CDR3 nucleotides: TGTGCCAGCAGTTTAGGGCTAGCGGGAGTTAGCAATGAGCAGTTCTTC. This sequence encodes CASSLGLAGVSNEQFF.

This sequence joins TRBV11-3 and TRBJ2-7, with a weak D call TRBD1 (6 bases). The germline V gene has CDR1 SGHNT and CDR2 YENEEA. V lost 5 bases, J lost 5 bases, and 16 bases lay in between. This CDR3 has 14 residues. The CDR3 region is CASSPRGAGDEQYF. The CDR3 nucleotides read TGTGCCAGCAGCCCAAGAGGGGCAGGGGACGAGCAGTACTTC.

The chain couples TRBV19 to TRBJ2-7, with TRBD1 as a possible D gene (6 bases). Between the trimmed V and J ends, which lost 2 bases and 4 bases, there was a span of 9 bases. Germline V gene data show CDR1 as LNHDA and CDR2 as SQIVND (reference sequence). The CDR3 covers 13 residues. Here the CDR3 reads CASSITTGYEQYF. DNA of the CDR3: TGTGCCAGTAGTATAACCACAGGGTACGAGCAGTACTTC.

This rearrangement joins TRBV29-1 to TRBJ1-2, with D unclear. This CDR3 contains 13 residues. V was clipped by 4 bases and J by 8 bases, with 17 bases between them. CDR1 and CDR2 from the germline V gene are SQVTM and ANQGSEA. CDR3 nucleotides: TGCAGCGTTGTGGGGAGGGAGGGAGAAGGCTACACCTTC. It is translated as CSVVGREGEGYTF.

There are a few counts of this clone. This CDR3 is CASSLGGLAGDEQFF. The CDR3, as DNA: TGCGCCAGCAGCTTGGGGGGACTAGCGGGAGATGAGCAGTTCTTC. This rearrangement joins TRBV5-1 to TRBJ2-1, with TRBD2 matching over 14 bases. This CDR3 comprises 15 residues. The V and J ends lost 0 bases and 8 bases, in that order; junction bases with no gene match: 1. Germline-derived CDR1 and CDR2 are SGHRS and YFSETQ.

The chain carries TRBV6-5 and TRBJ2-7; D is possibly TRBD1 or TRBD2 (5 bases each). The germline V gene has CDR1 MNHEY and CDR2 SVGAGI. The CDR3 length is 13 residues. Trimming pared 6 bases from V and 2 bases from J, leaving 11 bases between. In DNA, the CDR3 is TGTGCCAGCAGGGCGAGGGGCGCCTACGAGCAGTACTTC. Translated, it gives CASRARGAYEQYF.

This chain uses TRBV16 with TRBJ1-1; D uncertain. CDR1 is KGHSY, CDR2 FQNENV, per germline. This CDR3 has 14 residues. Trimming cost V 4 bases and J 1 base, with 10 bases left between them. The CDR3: CASSPPSSNTEAFF. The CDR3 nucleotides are TGTGCCAGCAGCCCCCCGTCTTCGAACACTGAAGCTTTCTTT.

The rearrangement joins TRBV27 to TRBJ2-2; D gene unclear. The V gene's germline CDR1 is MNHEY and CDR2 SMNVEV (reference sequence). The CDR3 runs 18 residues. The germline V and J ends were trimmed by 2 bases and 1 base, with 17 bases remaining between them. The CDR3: CASSLNIRLGENTGELFF. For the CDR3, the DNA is TGTGCCAGCAGTTTAAATATTCGTCTGGGCGAGAACACCGGGGAGCTGTTTTTT.

Written as DNA, the CDR3 is TGTGCCAGCAGTTTAGCGGCCTCCTACAATGAGCAGTTCTTC. The encoded protein is CASSLAASYNEQFF. The chain has TRBV28 and TRBJ2-1; D remains ambiguous. V gave up 2 bases and J gave up 0 bases, with 5 bases separating them. Germline CDR1 MDHEN, CDR2 SYDVKM. The CDR3 length is 14 residues.

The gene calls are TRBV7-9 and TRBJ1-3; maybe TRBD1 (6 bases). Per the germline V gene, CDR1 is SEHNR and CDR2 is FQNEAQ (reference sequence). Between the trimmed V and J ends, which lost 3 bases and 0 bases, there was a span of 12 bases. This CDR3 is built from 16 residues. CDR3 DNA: TGTGCCAGCAGCTTGGATATGGACAGCTCTGGAAACACCATATATTTT. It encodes CASSLDMDSSGNTIYF.

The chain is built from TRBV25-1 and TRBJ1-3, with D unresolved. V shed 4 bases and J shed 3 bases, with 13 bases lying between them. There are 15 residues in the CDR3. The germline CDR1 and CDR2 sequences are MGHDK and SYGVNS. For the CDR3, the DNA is TGTGCCAGCAGTGTAGGGCAGACCATTGGAAACACCATATATTTT. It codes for CASSVGQTIGNTIYF.

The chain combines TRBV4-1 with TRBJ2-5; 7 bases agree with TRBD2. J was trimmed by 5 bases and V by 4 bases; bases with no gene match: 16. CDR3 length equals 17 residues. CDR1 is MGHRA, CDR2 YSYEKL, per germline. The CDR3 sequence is CASSPDVGRAGLETQYF. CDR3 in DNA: TGCGCCAGCAGCCCGGACGTTGGGAGGGCCGGGCTGGAGACCCAGTACTTC.

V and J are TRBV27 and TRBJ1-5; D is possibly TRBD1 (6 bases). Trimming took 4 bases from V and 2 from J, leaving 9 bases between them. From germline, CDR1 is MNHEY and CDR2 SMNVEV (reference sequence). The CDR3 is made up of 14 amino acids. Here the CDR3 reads CASSSGGRNQPQHF. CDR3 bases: TGTGCCAGCAGTTCCGGGGGGCGCAATCAGCCCCAGCATTTT.